These 13 T cell receptor beta chains originate from one sample sequenced in a study of shared clonotypes between healthy human individuals. Measured with immunoSEQ multiplex PCR; TCRdb has only the in-frame clones, and not every one. The sample lists about 680,000 clones; around 72% were seen once. The sequenced sample was memory CD4+ T cells sorted from blood. Subset reported: CD45RA-negative fraction. Receptors originate from a woman in her 30s in good health.

CDR3 nucleotide sequence: TGTGCCAGCATCAACAGGAAAAGGGCTAACTATGGCTACACCTTC. Protein sequence: CASINRKRANYGYTF. This chain uses TRBV28 with TRBJ1-2, with D perhaps TRBD1 (5 bases). CDR3 length: 15 amino acids. V gave up 7 bases and J gave up 0 bases, with 15 bases separating them. Germline assignment: CDR1 MDHEN and CDR2 SYDVKM.

J is TRBJ1-5 and V is TRBV28; no clear D gene. The CDR3 runs 14 residues. V shed 5 bases and J shed 2 bases, with 10 bases lying between them. Germline V gene data show CDR1 as MDHEN and CDR2 as SYDVKM. This chain's CDR3 is CASSTAEGNQPQHF. CDR3 sequence (DNA): TGTGCCAGCAGTACTGCTGAGGGCAATCAGCCCCAGCATTTT.

As concerns this clone: Distinct nucleotide sequences in the sample also encode this CDR3. This chain connects TRBV5-1 to TRBJ2-2; D perhaps matches TRBD1 (6 bases). The CDR3 has 16 residues. V was trimmed by 0 bases and J by 0 bases, leaving 9 bases between them. CDR1 and CDR2 from the germline V gene are SGHRS and YFSETQ. CDR3 coding DNA: TGCGCCAGCAGCTTGGAAGCAGGGGCGAACACCGGGGAGCTGTTTTTT. Protein: CASSLEAGANTGELFF.

This chain links TRBV19 with TRBJ2-3, with TRBD2 matching 11 bases. V lost 4 bases, J lost 0 bases, and 6 bases stayed unmatched. The CDR3 extends over 17 amino acids. CDR1 and CDR2 (germline): LNHDA, SQIVND (reference sequence). CDR3 protein: CASSTLRTSGSTDTQYF. CDR3 DNA: TGTGCCAGTAGTACCCTAAGGACTAGCGGGAGCACAGATACGCAGTATTTT.

The chain carries TRBV28 and TRBJ1-2; D is uncertain. Germline loops: CDR1 MDHEN, CDR2 SYDVKM. The CDR3 sequence is 10 residues long. Trimming cost V 8 bases and J 8 bases, with 9 bases left between them. CDR3 region: CASSRAGYTF. DNA of the CDR3: TGTGCCAGCTCCCGCGCGGGCTACACCTTC.

This chain links TRBV4-1 with TRBJ1-5; D possibly corresponds to TRBD1 (5 bases). The CDR3 loop spans 16 amino acids. V was cut by 5 bases and J by 3 bases, with 17 bases left in between. CDR1 and CDR2 (germline): MGHRA, YSYEKL. The CDR3 DNA is TGCGCCAGCAGCTATGGGACGAAGGGGAACAATCAGCCCCAGCATTTT. Amino acids: CASSYGTKGNNQPQHF.

V and J are TRBV11-2 and TRBJ1-5, with D unclear. From germline, CDR1 is SGHAT and CDR2 FQNNGV. Trimming removed 4 bases at V and 2 bases at J, with 15 bases between. This CDR3 is built from 16 residues. The DNA of the CDR3 is TGTGCCAGCAGCTCACAGCCGGGGTTGGGCAATCAGCCCCAGCATTTT. This sequence encodes CASSSQPGLGNQPQHF.

This clone has a handful of counts. This chain uses TRBV18 with TRBJ2-1; the match to TRBD2 covers 9 bases. V shed 0 bases and J 10 bases; nucleotides not matched to a gene: 7. This CDR3 has 15 residues. Germline V CDR1 and CDR2: KGHSH, LQKENI. The DNA of the CDR3 is TGTGCCAGCTCACCACCTAGCGGGAGCCCCAGGGAGCAGTTCTTC. Its protein is CASSPPSGSPREQFF.

The chain carries TRBV18 and TRBJ2-2; the D gene is possibly TRBD2 (6 bases). The CDR3 has 17 amino acids. Trimming took 3 bases from V and 3 from J, leaving 17 bases between them. Germline V lookup: CDR1 KGHSH, CDR2 LQKENI. The CDR3, as DNA: TGTGCCAGCTCACCGAGATACGGGGGAGAGGACACCGGGGAGCTGTTTTTT. Residues: CASSPRYGGEDTGELFF. The entire variable domain, with the rest obtained from reference TRBV18 and TRBJ2-2, is as follows: NAGVMQNPRHLVRRRGQEARLRCSPMKGHSHVYWYRQLPEEGLKFMVYLQKENIIDESGMPKERFSAEFPKEGPSILRIQQVVRGDSAAYFCASSPRYGGEDTGELFFGEGSRLTVL.

This clone has just one count. The genes are TRBV28 and TRBJ2-7; tentatively, D is TRBD1 or TRBD2 (5 bases each). CDR1 and CDR2 from the germline V gene are MDHEN and SYDVKM. V lost 7 bases and J 3 bases, leaving 13 bases between the germline ends. The CDR3 is 13 amino acids. CDR3 sequence reads: CASTQSGHYEQYF. CDR3 coding DNA: TGTGCCAGCACCCAGAGCGGACACTACGAGCAGTACTTC.

V usage is TRBV7-8 and J usage is TRBJ2-5, with TRBD2 identical over 11 bases. The CDR3 covers 17 residues. The germline CDR1 and CDR2 sequences are SGHVS and FQNEAQ. Trimming at V came to 0 bases and at J to 5 bases, leaving 8 bases not matched to a gene. CDR3 in DNA: TGTGCCAGCAGCTTAGCCCGAACTAGCGGGAGCGGCGAGACCCAGTACTTC. It specifies CASSLARTSGSGETQYF. Together with reference TRBV7-8 and TRBJ2-5, the CDR3 gives the full variable domain: GAGVSQSPRYKVAKRGQDVALRCDPISGHVSLFWYQQALGQGPEFLTYFQNEAQLDKSGLPSDRFFAERPEGSVSTLKIQRTQQEDSAVYLCASSLARTSGSGETQYFGPGTRLLVL.

This clone was detected ten times or more. CDR3 protein: CASGRGREQYF. The CDR3 DNA sequence: TGTGCCAGCGGGCGGGGCCGCGAGCAGTACTTC. The V call is TRBV7-9, the J call TRBJ2-7; tentatively, D is TRBD2 (6 bases). Per germline, CDR1 SEHNR and CDR2 FQNEAQ (reference sequence). The CDR3 runs 11 residues. V dropped 8 bases and J dropped 6 bases, with 11 bases sitting between them.

The V and J genes are TRBV5-1 and TRBJ2-1; 12 nucleotides agree with TRBD2. Germline CDR1 is SGHRS and CDR2 is YFSETQ. The CDR3 loop spans 18 amino acids. Trimming cost V 3 bases and J 4 bases; bases outside gene matches: 11. DNA of the CDR3: TGCGCCAGCAGCTCTACTAGCGGGAGGAATAGTTGGTACAATGAGCAGTTCTTC. The encoded protein is CASSSTSGRNSWYNEQFF.